These T cell receptor beta chains were read from a single sample in a study of blood T cells in healthy people across ages. TCRdb ran MiXCR on the 5' RACE reads and lists one entry per CDR3 protein. In the table there are 800,000 to 950,000 distinct CDR3 sequences, almost 30% of which are singletons. These data were also reused for a study on T cells of mothers and their children.

Sequenced material: blood. The receptors stem from a middle-aged woman in good health. CDR3s include the opening cysteine and the closing phenylalanine or tryptophan. D genes are given only for firm matches. Not all rows give a size; the values are once, few, many and, for expanded clones, a class.

clone size: few; CDR3 length: 17; J gene: TRBJ1-3; V gene: TRBV20-1; D gene: TRBD1; CDR3 DNA: TGCAGTGCCCTCGGGACAGGGGGCCTACTTGCTGGAAACACCATATATTTT; CDR3 protein: CSALGTGGLLAGNTIYF
clone size: -; CDR3 length: 16; J gene: TRBJ2-7; V gene: TRBV28; D gene: -; CDR3 DNA: TGTGCCAGCAGTGGTAGGGGGGGGCTCCGCTCCTACGAGCAGTACTTC; CDR3 protein: CASSGRGGLRSYEQYF
clone size: -; CDR3 length: 16; J gene: TRBJ1-1; V gene: TRBV6-5; D gene: -; CDR3 DNA: TGTGCCAGCAGTTACTCGGTGGGGGGATTTGGCACTGAAGCTTTCTTT; CDR3 protein: CASSYSVGGFGTEAFF
clone size: -; CDR3 length: 15; J gene: TRBJ2-1; V gene: TRBV7-9; D gene: -; CDR3 DNA: TGTGCCAGCGCAGCGGTGGGGCCTTCCTACAATGAGCAGTTCTTC; CDR3 protein: CASAAVGPSYNEQFF
clone size: many; CDR3 length: 15; J gene: TRBJ2-3; V gene: TRBV20-1; D gene: -; CDR3 DNA: TGCAGTGCTAGAGATCAGACTAGGCGCACAGATACGCAGTATTTT; CDR3 protein: CSARDQTRRTDTQYF
clone size: few; CDR3 length: 16; J gene: TRBJ1-5; V gene: TRBV27; D gene: -; CDR3 DNA: TGTGCCAGCAGTCCCCTTGAACAGTATAGCAATCAGCCCCAGCATTTT; CDR3 protein: CASSPLEQYSNQPQHF
clone size: -; CDR3 length: 16; J gene: TRBJ2-5; V gene: TRBV5-1; D gene: -; CDR3 DNA: TGCGCCAGCTCATTGGGGCCACAGGGGACTCAAGAGACCCAGTACTTC; CDR3 protein: CASSLGPQGTQETQYF
clone size: -; CDR3 length: 15; J gene: TRBJ2-3; V gene: TRBV28; D gene: -; CDR3 DNA: TGTGCCAGCAGTTTTGGCGGACTCGGCACAGATACGCAGTATTTT; CDR3 protein: CASSFGGLGTDTQYF
clone size: -; CDR3 length: 13; J gene: TRBJ2-3; V gene: TRBV4-1; D gene: -; CDR3 DNA: TGCGCCAGCAGCCAAGGGGACCCAGATACGCAGTATTTT; CDR3 protein: CASSQGDPDTQYF
clone size: -; CDR3 length: 13; J gene: TRBJ1-2; V gene: TRBV20-1; D gene: TRBD1; CDR3 DNA: TGCAGTGCTAGAGATAACAGGGGGTATGGCTACACCTTC; CDR3 protein: CSARDNRGYGYTF
clone size: -; CDR3 length: 15; J gene: TRBJ1-2; V gene: TRBV27; D gene: TRBD1; CDR3 DNA: TGTGCCTGCAGTATGATGGGACAGCGGGGGCATGGCTACACCTTC; CDR3 protein: CACSMMGQRGHGYTF
clone size: -; CDR3 length: 13; J gene: TRBJ2-5; V gene: TRBV7-9; D gene: -; CDR3 DNA: TGTGCCATCCAGGTCTTGGGTCCAGAGACCCAGTACTTC; CDR3 protein: CAIQVLGPETQYF
clone size: -; CDR3 length: 18; J gene: TRBJ2-1; V gene: TRBV6-1; D gene: TRBD2; CDR3 DNA: TGTGCCAGCAGTGAAGCTGGAAGCGGGGGGCTCACCTACAATGAGCAGTTCTTC; CDR3 protein: CASSEAGSGGLTYNEQFF
clone size: -; CDR3 length: 16; J gene: TRBJ2-5; V gene: TRBV2; D gene: -; CDR3 DNA: TGTGCCAGCAGTGAAGCCGCCCTTGTAGGGGAAGAGACCCAGTACTTC; CDR3 protein: CASSEAALVGEETQYF
clone size: few; CDR3 length: 16; J gene: TRBJ2-1; V gene: TRBV5-1; D gene: TRBD2; CDR3 DNA: TGCGCCAGCAACCACTTGGGACTAGCGGGGAAGAATGAGCAGTTCTTC; CDR3 protein: CASNHLGLAGKNEQFF
clone size: -; CDR3 length: 15; J gene: TRBJ1-1; V gene: TRBV7-2; D gene: -; CDR3 DNA: TGTGCCAGCAGCTTAGTTTATTCAGGGAACACTGAAGCTTTCTTT; CDR3 protein: CASSLVYSGNTEAFF
clone size: -; CDR3 length: 15; J gene: TRBJ1-5; V gene: TRBV30; D gene: TRBD1; CDR3 DNA: TGTGCCTGGGGGGAAGGGGGCGGGCAGCATCAGCCCCAGCATTTT; CDR3 protein: CAWGEGGGQHQPQHF
clone size: few; CDR3 length: 14; J gene: TRBJ1-6; V gene: TRBV3-1; D gene: -; CDR3 DNA: TGTGCCAGCAGCCAACGACAGGCGACTTCACCCCTCCACTTT; CDR3 protein: CASSQRQATSPLHF
clone size: few; CDR3 length: 13; J gene: TRBJ1-1; V gene: TRBV7-9; D gene: -; CDR3 DNA: TGTGCCAGCAGCCACAACCTCATCGGGGGAGCTTTCTTT; CDR3 protein: CASSHNLIGGAFF
clone size: -; CDR3 length: 17; J gene: TRBJ2-6; V gene: TRBV7-6; D gene: TRBD2; CDR3 DNA: TGTGCCAGCAGCCGACTAGCGGGTAACTCTGGGGCCAACGTCCGGACTTTC; CDR3 protein: CASSRLAGNSGANVRTF
clone size: -; CDR3 length: 13; J gene: TRBJ2-3; V gene: TRBV9; D gene: -; CDR3 DNA: TGTGCCAGCAGCCGGGGGTGGGTGGATACGCAGTATTTT; CDR3 protein: CASSRGWVDTQYF
clone size: many; CDR3 length: 12; J gene: TRBJ2-7; V gene: TRBV28; D gene: -; CDR3 DNA: TGTGCCAGCAAAGGGGACCACTACGAGCAGTACTTC; CDR3 protein: CASKGDHYEQYF
clone size: -; CDR3 length: 12; J gene: TRBJ1-2; V gene: TRBV28; D gene: -; CDR3 DNA: TGTGCCAGCACAAAGGTGAACTATGGCTACACCTTC; CDR3 protein: CASTKVNYGYTF
clone size: -; CDR3 length: 14; J gene: TRBJ1-2; V gene: TRBV13; D gene: -; CDR3 DNA: TGTGCCAGCTCCCGGGCTGGGAGTAACTATGGCTACACCTTC; CDR3 protein: CASSRAGSNYGYTF
clone size: -; CDR3 length: 15; J gene: TRBJ1-2; V gene: TRBV4-1; D gene: -; CDR3 DNA: TGCGCCAGCAGCCAGATTGGGACATCCGATAAAGGCTACACCTTC; CDR3 protein: CASSQIGTSDKGYTF
clone size: -; CDR3 length: 18; J gene: TRBJ2-3; V gene: TRBV4-1; D gene: -; CDR3 DNA: TGCGCCAGCAGCCAAGTAATATTGGGGTCGTGGGGCACAGATACGCAGTATTTT; CDR3 protein: CASSQVILGSWGTDTQYF
clone size: few; CDR3 length: 14; J gene: TRBJ1-5; V gene: TRBV6-6; D gene: -; CDR3 DNA: TGTGCCAGCAGTTACCCGACAGGTTATCAGCCCCAGCATTTT; CDR3 protein: CASSYPTGYQPQHF
clone size: -; CDR3 length: 15; J gene: TRBJ2-3; V gene: TRBV20-1; D gene: -; CDR3 DNA: TGCAGTGCTAGACTGGCAGGGAGAGGCACAGATACGCAGTATTTT; CDR3 protein: CSARLAGRGTDTQYF
clone size: -; CDR3 length: 16; J gene: TRBJ2-5; V gene: TRBV5-1; D gene: -; CDR3 DNA: TGCGCCAGCAGCTTGGCGGGACCCCAGACCGGTGAGACCCAGTACTTC; CDR3 protein: CASSLAGPQTGETQYF
clone size: many; CDR3 length: 17; J gene: TRBJ2-5; V gene: TRBV10-3; D gene: -; CDR3 DNA: TGTGCCATCAGTGAGTCGGTAGGGACGGATCTCCAAGAGACCCAGTACTTC; CDR3 protein: CAISESVGTDLQETQYF
clone size: few; CDR3 length: 14; J gene: TRBJ1-4; V gene: TRBV7-9; D gene: -; CDR3 DNA: TGTGCCAGCAGCTTAGACGTGATTGGGGGAAAACTGTTTTTT; CDR3 protein: CASSLDVIGGKLFF
clone size: -; CDR3 length: 13; J gene: TRBJ1-1; V gene: TRBV20-1; D gene: -; CDR3 DNA: TGCAGTGCTAGTGCAGGGGCCAACACTGAAGCTTTCTTT; CDR3 protein: CSASAGANTEAFF
clone size: once; CDR3 length: 16; J gene: TRBJ2-5; V gene: TRBV28; D gene: TRBD2; CDR3 DNA: TGTGCCAGCGGAATCCCGGAACTAGCGGGGGGAGAGACCCCGTACTTC; CDR3 protein: CASGIPELAGGETPYF
clone size: many; CDR3 length: 13; J gene: TRBJ2-1; V gene: TRBV5-4; D gene: -; CDR3 DNA: TGTGCCAGCACCCCGGACTACCCCAATGAGCAGTTCTTC; CDR3 protein: CASTPDYPNEQFF
clone size: -; CDR3 length: 16; J gene: TRBJ2-5; V gene: TRBV4-3; D gene: TRBD2; CDR3 DNA: TGCGCCAGCAGCTCCTCGAGCGGGGGGGCCTCGGAGACCCAGTACTTC; CDR3 protein: CASSSSSGGASETQYF
clone size: many; CDR3 length: 15; J gene: TRBJ1-5; V gene: TRBV2; D gene: -; CDR3 DNA: TGTGCCAGCAGTGAGGAAAGGGGCCTGGGTCAGCCCCAGCATTTT; CDR3 protein: CASSEERGLGQPQHF
clone size: few; CDR3 length: 16; J gene: TRBJ1-2; V gene: TRBV5-5; D gene: -; CDR3 DNA: TGTGCCAGCAGCCCCGGGACCGCTGGGTCCTCCTATGGCTACACCTTC; CDR3 protein: CASSPGTAGSSYGYTF
clone size: -; CDR3 length: 16; J gene: TRBJ2-4; V gene: TRBV20-1; D gene: -; CDR3 DNA: TGCAGTGCTAGAGATGGTATAGCGAGCTCCTACAATGAGCGGTACTTC; CDR3 protein: CSARDGIASSYNERYF
clone size: many; CDR3 length: 13; J gene: TRBJ1-2; V gene: TRBV7-2; D gene: TRBD1; CDR3 DNA: TGTGCCAGCAGCACCGGACAGGGGGGGGGCTACACCTTC; CDR3 protein: CASSTGQGGGYTF
clone size: -; CDR3 length: 17; J gene: TRBJ2-1; V gene: TRBV9; D gene: TRBD2; CDR3 DNA: TGTGCCAACAGCCCTACTTCCGGGACTAGCTGGTACAATGAGCAGTTCTTC; CDR3 protein: CANSPTSGTSWYNEQFF
clone size: few; CDR3 length: 20; J gene: TRBJ2-4; V gene: TRBV28; D gene: -; CDR3 DNA: TGTGCCAGCAGTTTAGCGCAGGGGACACGGTCTCGGTTTACCAAAAACATTCAGTACTTC; CDR3 protein: CASSLAQGTRSRFTKNIQYF
clone size: many; CDR3 length: 16; J gene: TRBJ1-5; V gene: TRBV21-1; D gene: -; CDR3 DNA: TGTGCCAGCAGCAAAGAGGACAGGGGGCGCAATCAGCCCCAGCATTTT; CDR3 protein: CASSKEDRGRNQPQHF
clone size: few; CDR3 length: 14; J gene: TRBJ1-1; V gene: TRBV6-6; D gene: -; CDR3 DNA: TGTGCCAGCAGGTACAGGGTGGGGAACACTGAAGCTTTCTTT; CDR3 protein: CASRYRVGNTEAFF
clone size: many; CDR3 length: 16; J gene: TRBJ2-7; V gene: TRBV20-1; D gene: -; CDR3 DNA: TGCAGTGCTAGAGATCCGTCCAGGCCCGATCGTGGGGAGCAGTACTTC; CDR3 protein: CSARDPSRPDRGEQYF
clone size: -; CDR3 length: 15; J gene: TRBJ1-2; V gene: TRBV3-1; D gene: -; CDR3 DNA: TGTGCCAGCAGCCAAGATTTAAAGGGGCTATATGGCTACACCTTC; CDR3 protein: CASSQDLKGLYGYTF
clone size: -; CDR3 length: 14; J gene: TRBJ1-1; V gene: TRBV5-6; D gene: -; CDR3 DNA: TGTGCCAGCACACGGGAGGGAACCCACACTGAAGCTTTCTTT; CDR3 protein: CASTREGTHTEAFF